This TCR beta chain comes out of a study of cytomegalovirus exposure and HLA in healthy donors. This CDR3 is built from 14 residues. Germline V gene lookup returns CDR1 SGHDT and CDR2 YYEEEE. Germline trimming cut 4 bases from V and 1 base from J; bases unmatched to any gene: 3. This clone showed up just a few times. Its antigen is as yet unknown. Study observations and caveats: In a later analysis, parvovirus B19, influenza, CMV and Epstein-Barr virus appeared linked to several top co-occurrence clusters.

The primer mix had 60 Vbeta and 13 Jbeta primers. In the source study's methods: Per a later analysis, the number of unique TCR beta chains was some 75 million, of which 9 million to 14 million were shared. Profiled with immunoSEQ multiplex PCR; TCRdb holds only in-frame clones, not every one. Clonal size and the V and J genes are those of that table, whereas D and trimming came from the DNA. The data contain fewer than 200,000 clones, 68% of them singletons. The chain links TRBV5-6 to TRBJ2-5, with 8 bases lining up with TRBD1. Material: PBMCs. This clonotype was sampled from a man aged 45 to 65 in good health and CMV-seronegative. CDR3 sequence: CASSRDRGQETQYF. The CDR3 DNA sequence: TGTGCCAGCAGCCGCGACAGGGGCCAAGAGACCCAGTACTTC.